Below, 24 T cell receptor beta chains from the same sample are listed, as sequenced in a study of cytotoxic CD8 clonotypes in ibrutinib-treated CLL. This table comes from immunoSEQ multiplex PCR, and its TCRdb copy is limited to in-frame clones, with some not included. The sample has 150,000 or so clones, around three quarters seen once. This specimen consisted of PBMCs, obtained after 12 months of ibrutinib treatment. The receptors come from a human donor with chronic lymphocytic leukemia.

This chain uses TRBV4-3 with TRBJ2-1; D gene ambiguous. Germline-derived CDR1 and CDR2 are LGHNA and YSLEER. V lost 6 bases and J lost 10, with 16 bases in between. The CDR3 sequence is 13 residues long. CDR3 sequence reads: CASSRMPGSEQFF. CDR3 nucleotides: TGCGCCAGCAGTAGGATGCCCGGTTCGGAGCAGTTCTTC.

This sequence joins TRBV29-1 and TRBJ1-2; no firm D call. V shed 2 bases and J shed 2 bases, with 9 bases lying between them. Germline assignment: CDR1 SQVTM and CDR2 ANQGSEA. This CDR3 is 13 amino acids long. This CDR3 reads CSVELLENYGYTF. The CDR3 region has the DNA TGCAGCGTTGAATTATTAGAGAACTATGGCTACACCTTC.

This chain's CDR3 is CAISESIQREGCEQFF. The CDR3 DNA reads as TGTGCCATCAGTGAGTCGATTCAGCGGGAGGGATGTGAGCAGTTCTTC. This chain uses TRBV10-3 with TRBJ2-1, with 10 bases fitting TRBD2. Germline CDR1 ENHRY, CDR2 SYGVKD. The J segment lost 9 bases and the V segment lost 0 bases, leaving 8 bases of the junction unmatched. The CDR3 runs to 16 residues.

The chain links TRBV9 to TRBJ2-7; 8 positions agree with TRBD2. Trimming at V came to 0 bases and at J to 3 bases, leaving 2 bases not matched to a gene. Germline V CDR1 and CDR2: SGDLS, YYNGEE. The CDR3 loop spans 14 amino acids. The CDR3 loop reads CASSVAGTSYEQYF. The CDR3 bases are TGTGCCAGCAGCGTAGCGGGGACTAGCTACGAGCAGTACTTC.

The rearrangement links TRBV18 to TRBJ1-4; TRBD1 matches at 7 bases. In germline, CDR1 is KGHSH, CDR2 LQKENI. The V and J ends lost 3 bases and 7 bases, in that order; junction bases with no gene match: 5. The CDR3 runs to 14 residues. The CDR3 here is CASSPDRRLEKLFF. The CDR3 nucleotides read TGTGCCAGCTCACCGGACAGGCGCCTTGAAAAACTGTTTTTT.

This clone was found a few times. V usage is TRBV28 and J usage is TRBJ1-2; D call uncertain. The CDR3 contains 14 residues. The germline gives CDR1 MDHEN, CDR2 SYDVKM. With 7 bases removed from V and 2 bases from J, the gap between germline ends came to 14 bases. The CDR3 reads CASTGSPLNYGYTF. The CDR3 DNA reads as TGTGCCAGCACCGGAAGCCCGCTGAACTATGGCTACACCTTC.

This sequence joins TRBV7-8 and TRBJ2-1; 11 positions agree with TRBD2. Germline V gene sequence: CDR1 SGHVS, CDR2 FQNEAQ. The CDR3 is made up of 15 amino acids. Germline trimming cut 2 bases from V and 7 bases from J; bases unmatched to any gene: 4. The DNA for the CDR3 is TGTGCCAGCAGCTTATCGGGACTAGCGGAAAATGAGCAGTTCTTC. As protein: CASSLSGLAENEQFF.

The chain combines TRBV9 with TRBJ2-3, with TRBD2 matching over 13 bases. The CDR3 loop spans 15 amino acids. V trimming: 4 bases; J trimming: 7 bases; junction bases outside the gene matches: 6. In germline, CDR1 is SGDLS, CDR2 YYNGEE. DNA of the CDR3: TGTGCCAGCAGCCAGGGACTAGCGGGATTTAATACGCAGTATTTT. Protein product: CASSQGLAGFNTQYF.

The chain has TRBV27 and TRBJ2-3, with a weak D call TRBD2 (6 bases). Germline values: CDR1 MNHEY, CDR2 SMNVEV (reference sequence). The V end was cut by 4 bases, the J end by 4 bases, with 24 bases between. The CDR3 has 18 amino acids. The CDR3 region is CASSSASAGKGKADTQYF. In nucleotides, the CDR3 is TGTGCCAGCAGTTCAGCCTCGGCGGGGAAGGGGAAAGCAGATACGCAGTATTTT.

A note on this clone: Different DNA sequences within this sample yield the same CDR3. The chain carries TRBV5-1 and TRBJ2-3; 11 bases align to TRBD2. This CDR3 is 16 amino acids long. V dropped 0 bases and J dropped 0; count of bases not matched to a gene: 0. Looked up from germline, CDR1 is SGHRS and CDR2 is YFSETQ. CDR3 residues: CASSLGTSGSTDTQYF. For the CDR3, the DNA is TGCGCCAGCAGCTTGGGGACTAGCGGGAGCACAGATACGCAGTATTTT.

The rearrangement links TRBV7-6 to TRBJ2-1; 9 nucleotides match TRBD2. CDR1 and CDR2 (germline): SGHVS, FNYEAQ. This CDR3 has 17 amino acids. Trimming at V came to 1 base and at J to 0 bases, leaving 4 bases not matched to a gene. The CDR3 region is CASSLGAGGHSYNEQFF. The CDR3 bases are TGTGCCAGCAGCTTAGGAGCGGGAGGCCACTCCTACAATGAGCAGTTCTTC.

The J gene is TRBJ2-7, the V gene TRBV30, with 11 bases lining up with TRBD2. The CDR3 spans 16 residues. V shed 0 bases, J shed 4 bases, and the junction held 8 bases outside the gene matches. Germline V CDR1 and CDR2: GTSNPN, SVGIG (reference sequence). The CDR3 region has the DNA TGTGCCTGGAGTGTCTTCACTAGCGGGAGTGGGTACGAGCAGTACTTC. Translation: CAWSVFTSGSGYEQYF.

This clone was found once. In DNA, the CDR3 is TGCGCCAGCAGCCCGTTCTTAGCGGGAGTTTCCAATGAGCAGTTCTTC. It codes for CASSPFLAGVSNEQFF. The chain joins TRBV5-1 to TRBJ2-1; 9 nucleotides line up with TRBD2. CDR1 is SGHRS and CDR2 is YFSETQ in the germline V gene. V trimming: 4 bases; J trimming: 6 bases; junction bases outside the gene matches: 11. The CDR3 is 16 residues long.

This sequence joins TRBV5-1 and TRBJ2-4; possible D gene TRBD1, 6 bases. Trimming removed 0 bases at V and 5 bases at J, with 9 bases between. The CDR3 is 14 amino acids. CDR1 is SGHRS, CDR2 YFSETQ, per germline. CDR3 loop: CASSLGGQENIQYF. The CDR3 nucleotides are TGCGCCAGCAGCTTGGGGGGACAAGAAAACATTCAGTACTTC.

The chain carries TRBV6-1 and TRBJ2-1, with unresolved D. CDR1 is MNHNS, CDR2 SASEGT, per germline. The CDR3 covers 11 residues. V lost 5 bases to trimming and J lost 6 bases, with 5 bases between them. CDR3 protein: CASSYINEQFF. In nucleotides, the CDR3 is TGTGCCAGCAGTTATATCAATGAGCAGTTCTTC.

The chain is built from TRBV14 and TRBJ2-2; D is perhaps TRBD2 (6 bases). Germline CDR1 is SGHDN and CDR2 is FVKESK. The CDR3 extends over 13 amino acids. Trimming stripped 5 bases from V and 5 bases from J, with 9 bases between. CDR3 nucleotides: TGTGCCAGCAGCTTAGGAGGGACCGGGGAGCTGTTTTTT. Encoded protein: CASSLGGTGELFF. The full variable domain, rest sourced from reference TRBV14 and TRBJ2-2, is EAGVTQFPSHSVIEKGQTVTLRCDPISGHDNLYWYRRVMGKEIKFLLHFVKESKQDESGMPNNRFLAERTGGTYSTLKVQPAELEDSGVYFCASSLGGTGELFFGEGSRLTVL.

The chain is built from TRBV7-8 and TRBJ2-5; tentatively, D is TRBD1 (6 bases). This CDR3 comprises 15 residues. The V end was cut by 4 bases, the J end by 4 bases, with 16 bases between. Germline values: CDR1 SGHVS, CDR2 FQNEAQ. Here the CDR3 DNA reads TGTGCCAGCAGCTCCAGGGAACAGGGCGGAGAGACCCAGTACTTC. Protein: CASSSREQGGETQYF.

This clone was seen once. V gene TRBV7-6 combines with J gene TRBJ2-7, with 8 bases fitting TRBD2. The germline CDR1 and CDR2 sequences are SGHVS and FNYEAQ. The length of the CDR3 is 15 residues. V was clipped by 0 bases and J by 6 bases; unmatched bases: 7. The CDR3 nucleotides read TGTGCCAGCAGCTTAGCGGGCGGGACTAGTGGCGAGCAGTACTTC. As protein: CASSLAGGTSGEQYF.

The rearrangement uses TRBV5-8 and TRBJ1-5; 7 bases match TRBD1. The V segment lost 0 bases and the J segment 6 bases; nucleotides outside the gene matches: 3. Germline V gives CDR1 SGHTS, CDR2 YDEGEE. There are 14 residues in the CDR3. The CDR3 bases are TGTGCCAGCAGCTTGGGGACAGGACTTCAGCCCCAGCATTTT. Amino acids: CASSLGTGLQPQHF.

This clone was found a few times. This chain connects TRBV5-1 to TRBJ1-2; D gene ambiguous. Germline V gene data show CDR1 as SGHRS and CDR2 as YFSETQ. The V end was cut by 0 bases, the J end by 1 base, with 7 bases between. The CDR3 totals 14 residues. The CDR3 DNA reads TGCGCCAGCAGCTTGGACAGTTTTAACTATGGCTACACCTTC. Its translation is CASSLDSFNYGYTF.

CDR3 residues: CAISTSGRPNSADTQYF. The CDR3 DNA reads as TGTGCCATCAGTACCAGCGGGAGGCCAAACTCAGCAGATACGCAGTATTTT. This chain uses TRBV10-3 with TRBJ2-3, with 9 bases that match TRBD2. In germline, CDR1 is ENHRY, CDR2 SYGVKD. V lost 5 bases to trimming and J lost 4 bases; unmatched junction nucleotides: 13. This CDR3 contains 17 residues.

V and J are TRBV4-2 and TRBJ2-2; D unclear. CDR1 LGHNA and CDR2 YNFKEQ come from the germline V gene. The CDR3 length is 15 residues. Trimming cost V 1 base and J 6 bases, with 12 bases left between them. The CDR3 DNA reads as TGTGCCAGCAGCCAAGCATTGGTAGGGCCCGGGGAGCTGTTTTTT. Protein: CASSQALVGPGELFF.

The gene calls are TRBV29-1 and TRBJ2-3, with D uncertain. Trimming removed 7 bases from V and 0 bases from J, with 11 bases in between. The germline gives CDR1 SQVTM, CDR2 ANQGSEA. CDR3 length: 13 amino acids. The CDR3 region is CSGAPPSTDTQYF. CDR3 coding DNA: TGCAGCGGGGCCCCGCCTAGCACAGATACGCAGTATTTT.

The chain links TRBV7-2 to TRBJ2-2; D might be TRBD2 (5 bases). The CDR3 contains 14 residues. In germline, CDR1 is SGHTA, CDR2 FQGNSA. V was shortened by 1 base and J by 5 bases, with 8 bases between the two germline ends. DNA of the CDR3: TGTGCCAGCAGCTTAGGAAGCGGTACCGGGGAGCTGTTTTTT. This encodes CASSLGSGTGELFF.